The 22 T cell receptor beta chains below come from one sample, sequenced in a study of blood T cell repertoires in COVID-19. This table comes from immunoSEQ multiplex PCR, and its TCRdb copy is limited to in-frame clones, with some not included. The sample holds fewer than 400,000 clones, over 80% seen once. Sequencing input: PBMCs or T cells enriched from blood (not recorded which). These receptors were obtained from a woman between 18 and 29 years old who had recovered from COVID-19.

This chain links TRBV28 with TRBJ1-1; 7 bases match TRBD1. Germline V lookup: CDR1 MDHEN, CDR2 SYDVKM. The CDR3 has 14 residues. The V gene end was trimmed by 6 bases and the J gene end by 4 bases; junction bases not matched to a gene: 8. As DNA, the CDR3 is TGTGCCAGCAGGCAACAGGGGTGGGGCACTGAAGCTTTCTTT. Protein product: CASRQQGWGTEAFF.

The CDR3 bases are TGTGCCACCAGTGCTCAGGGTGGGACAGATACGCAGTATTTT. This translates into CATSAQGGTDTQYF. The chain combines TRBV24-1 with TRBJ2-3; D may be TRBD1 (5 bases). Germline values: CDR1 KGHDR, CDR2 SFDVKD. The length of the CDR3 is 14 residues. The germline V and J ends were trimmed by 5 bases and 3 bases, with 11 bases remaining between them.

The DNA for the CDR3 is TGCGCCAGCAGCCAAGCGTTAGGTCTAACGGGTAATGAGCAGTTCTTC. Translating it yields CASSQALGLTGNEQFF. This chain connects TRBV4-1 to TRBJ2-1; D ambiguous. The CDR3 runs to 16 residues. From germline, CDR1 is MGHRA and CDR2 YSYEKL. The V end lost 1 base, the J end lost 7 bases, and 17 bases lay between the germline ends.

This clone was detected only once. The chain employs TRBV6-5 and TRBJ2-2, with D perhaps matching TRBD2 (6 bases). Germline CDR1 is MNHEY and CDR2 is SVGAGI. The CDR3 spans 15 residues. V was shortened by 6 bases and J by 8 bases, with 19 bases between the two germline ends. The CDR3 bases are TGTGCCAGCAGCCGGGACTTGAATAAGTGGGGGGAGCTGTTTTTT. Protein: CASSRDLNKWGELFF.

The gene calls are TRBV29-1 and TRBJ2-2, with 7 positions matching TRBD1. The CDR3 covers 15 residues. The germline V gene encodes CDR1 SQVTM and CDR2 ANQGSEA. V shed 1 base, J shed 1 base, and the junction held 3 bases outside the gene matches. The CDR3 spells CSVEGTGENTGELFF. CDR3 DNA: TGCAGCGTTGAAGGGACAGGAGAGAACACCGGGGAGCTGTTTTTT.

This sequence joins TRBV19 and TRBJ1-1; tentatively, D is TRBD1 (6 bases). Germline-derived CDR1 and CDR2 are LNHDA and SQIVND (reference sequence). The CDR3 extends over 16 amino acids. V shed 3 bases and J shed 1 base, with 15 bases lying between them. CDR3 in DNA: TGTGCCAGTAGTATCGGCGTGGGGGGGGCGAACACTGAAGCTTTCTTT. It is translated as CASSIGVGGANTEAFF.

The chain links TRBV7-3 to TRBJ1-2; no clear D gene. The CDR3 length is 13 residues. Germline loops: CDR1 SGHTA, CDR2 FQGTGA. Trimming pared 5 bases from V and 2 bases from J, leaving 9 bases between. The CDR3: CASSPDGNYGYTF. The CDR3 region has the DNA TGTGCCAGCAGCCCCGACGGGAACTATGGCTACACCTTC.

This rearrangement joins TRBV7-2 to TRBJ1-4, with D perhaps matching TRBD1 (5 bases). Trimming took 1 base from V and 8 from J, leaving 17 bases between them. The CDR3 extends over 16 amino acids. Germline-derived CDR1 and CDR2 are SGHTA and FQGNSA. This CDR3 is CASSLVGGARKEKLFF. As DNA, the CDR3 is TGTGCCAGCAGCTTAGTGGGCGGGGCACGTAAGGAAAAACTGTTTTTT.

This sequence joins TRBV2 and TRBJ2-7, with 12 nucleotides matching TRBD2. Germline V lookup: CDR1 SNHLY, CDR2 FYNNEI. The V segment lost 5 bases and the J segment 4 bases; nucleotides outside the gene matches: 12. There are 17 residues in the CDR3. DNA of the CDR3: TGTGCCAGCAGTTTCAATCTAGCGGGGGGGCAGTTATACGAGCAGTACTTC. Translated: CASSFNLAGGQLYEQYF.

This clone was seen just once. The DNA for the CDR3 is TGTGCCAGCAGTGAAGATCGTCCAGATACGCAGTATTTT. Its protein product is CASSEDRPDTQYF. This chain uses TRBV2 with TRBJ2-3; D unclear. The germline V gene encodes CDR1 SNHLY and CDR2 FYNNEI. There are 13 residues in the CDR3. The V end was cut by 1 base, the J end by 4 bases, with 6 bases between.

The J gene is TRBJ2-2, the V gene TRBV4-2; the D is unclear. Trimming left V 1 base short and J 0 bases short, with 9 bases between. This CDR3 contains 16 residues. Germline CDR1 is LGHNA and CDR2 is YNFKEQ. The CDR3 sequence: CASSQAWPPNTGELFF. CDR3 nucleotide sequence: TGTGCCAGCAGCCAAGCGTGGCCCCCGAACACCGGGGAGCTGTTTTTT.

The rearrangement joins TRBV12-3 or TRBV12-4 to TRBJ1-2; D is uncertain. Trimming shortened V by 8 bases and J by 5 bases, and 15 bases separated the two germline ends. The CDR3 is made up of 13 amino acids. CDR3 DNA sequence: TGTGCCAGCGGCCTGATGGCAGGTTATGGCTACACCTTC. It codes for CASGLMAGYGYTF.

V and J are TRBV24-1 and TRBJ1-1; no firm D call. The CDR3 has 15 amino acids. Germline V gene data show CDR1 as KGHDR and CDR2 as SFDVKD. V lost 4 bases and J lost 1, with 12 bases in between. The CDR3 bases are TGTGCCACCAGTGAGTCCTCCGCAGGGAACACTGAAGCTTTCTTT. The encoded protein is CATSESSAGNTEAFF.

The V gene is TRBV7-6, the J gene TRBJ2-1; 9 nucleotides align to TRBD1. After removal of 1 base from V and 7 bases from J, the junction contained 11 bases not matched to a gene. The length of the CDR3 is 17 residues. Germline assignment: CDR1 SGHVS and CDR2 FNYEAQ. Written as DNA, the CDR3 is TGTGCCAGCAGCTTAGTCGTCGGTGGGACAGGGTATAATGAGCAGTTCTTC. Protein: CASSLVVGGTGYNEQFF.

The genes are TRBV30 and TRBJ1-4, with D tentatively TRBD1 (5 bases). The V end lost 8 bases, the J end lost 5 bases, and 12 bases lay between the germline ends. Germline V gene data show CDR1 as GTSNPN and CDR2 as SVGIG (reference sequence). CDR3 size: 12 residues. CDR3 protein: CAGKGPNEKLFF. In DNA, the CDR3 is TGTGCCGGGAAGGGGCCGAATGAAAAACTGTTTTTT.

The rearrangement joins TRBV29-1 to TRBJ2-1; 13 positions agree with TRBD2. The CDR3 consists of 13 residues. J lost 7 bases, V lost 6 bases, and 3 bases had no gene match. Per germline, CDR1 SQVTM and CDR2 ANQGSEA. CDR3 nucleotides: TGCAGCGTACCGGGACTAGCGGGAAATGAGCAGTTCTTC. Translation: CSVPGLAGNEQFF.

This chain joins TRBV11-3 and TRBJ2-3, with D possibly TRBD2 on 5 matching bases. The CDR3 spans 14 residues. V was shortened by 3 bases and J by 2 bases, with 9 bases between the two germline ends. Germline V CDR1 and CDR2: SGHNT, YENEEA. This chain's CDR3 is CASSFGELTDTQYF. In DNA form, the CDR3 reads TGTGCCAGCAGCTTCGGGGAACTCACAGATACGCAGTATTTT.

CDR3: CASSLWGQGEQYF. CDR3 bases: TGTGCCAGCAGTTTATGGGGACAGGGCGAGCAGTACTTC. The V gene is TRBV27, the J gene TRBJ2-7; 9 bases match TRBD1. V was clipped by 1 base and J by 6 bases; unmatched bases: 1. Germline V gene sequence: CDR1 MNHEY, CDR2 SMNVEV (reference sequence). The CDR3 has 13 residues.

This chain links TRBV24-1 with TRBJ1-2; D is undetermined. Trimming cost V 5 bases and J 8 bases, with 14 bases left between them. The germline gives CDR1 KGHDR, CDR2 SFDVKD. The CDR3 runs 13 residues. This CDR3 is CATSGGNFWGYTF. CDR3 bases: TGTGCCACCAGTGGTGGCAATTTTTGGGGCTACACCTTC.

This rearrangement joins TRBV20-1 to TRBJ2-7; D remains unclear. Per the germline V gene, CDR1 is DFQATT and CDR2 is SNEGSKA (reference sequence). The CDR3 runs 11 residues. The chain's CDR3 is CSAESSYEQYF. DNA for the CDR3: TGCAGCGCCGAGAGCTCCTACGAGCAGTACTTC.

The genes are TRBV19 and TRBJ1-2; D gene ambiguous. Germline values: CDR1 LNHDA, CDR2 SQIVND (reference sequence). The CDR3 spans 11 residues. The V gene lost 1 base and the J gene lost 8 bases, with 5 bases spanning the gap. CDR3: CASSIAGGYTF. DNA for the CDR3: TGTGCCAGTAGTATAGCGGGGGGCTACACCTTC.

The chain is built from TRBV2 and TRBJ1-6; tentatively, D is TRBD1 (6 bases). The ends were cut back, 8 bases at V and 6 bases at J, with 11 bases in the middle. There are 13 residues in the CDR3. Germline V gene data show CDR1 as SNHLY and CDR2 as FYNNEI. This CDR3 is CASGQFGNSPLHF. In DNA form, the CDR3 reads TGTGCCAGCGGACAGTTCGGTAATTCACCCCTCCACTTT.